This T cell receptor (beta chain) was profiled in a study of CD8+ T cells in alopecia areata. The study's findings and limits: TCR sharing across patients was less clear than in mice, possibly HLA-related. Scalp sample data also include resident alphabeta T cells from normal skin.

Investigators sorted PBMCs to obtain both CD4+ and CD8+ T cells. Following extraction, RNA underwent reverse transcription to cDNA, which served as the sequencing template. Here immunoSEQ multiplex PCR was the method, and the copy in TCRdb shows in-frame clones only, minus some. The sample lists 110,000 to 150,000 clones; around two thirds were seen once. V lost 1 base and J 5 bases, leaving 14 bases between the germline ends. The CDR3 contains 15 residues. Germline lookup yields CDR1 LNHDA and CDR2 SQIVND (reference sequence). Details on this clone: Its specificity is not known.

Sample: CD8+ T cells sorted from blood. This chain connects TRBV19 to TRBJ1-2; possibly TRBD1 for D (6 bases). The receptor's source is a human donor in good health. CDR3: CASSIGTALLYGYTF. The CDR3 coding sequence is TGTGCCAGTAGTATAGGGACAGCATTATTGTATGGCTACACCTTC.